These 9 T cell receptor beta chains were all obtained from the same sample, sequenced in a study of metastatic and nonmetastatic thyroid tumors. Patients were all untreated before their thyroid surgery. MiXCR was used by TCRdb to re-call the PCR reads. The sample has about 26,000 clones; under 30% are singletons. Sequencing was done on a sample of blood. The receptor source for this set is a female donor with papillary thyroid cancer or a benign thyroid nodule (not recorded which). Some clones in this sample may be carry-over from other donors' samples.

In this sample, this clone turned up many times. The chain links TRBV27 to TRBJ2-1; perhaps D is TRBD1 or TRBD2 (5 bases each). The length of the CDR3 is 15 residues. Germline CDR1 reads MNHEY; CDR2 reads SMNVEV (reference sequence). V dropped 2 bases and J dropped 5 bases, with 13 bases sitting between them. CDR3 DNA sequence: TGTGCCAGCAGTTTACGGGGCCGGGCCCACAATGAGCAGTTCTTC. It encodes CASSLRGRAHNEQFF.

A few counts support this clone. The rearrangement joins TRBV6-1 to TRBJ1-1, with 7 bases aligning to TRBD1. Unmatched junction bases numbered 3, after V lost 4 bases and J lost 1 base. The CDR3 is made up of 14 amino acids. Germline V CDR1 and CDR2: MNHNS, SASEGT. Here the CDR3 DNA reads TGTGCCAGCAGTGTTCACAGGGGGAACACTGAAGCTTTCTTT. Residues: CASSVHRGNTEAFF.

This clone was recorded once. This chain connects TRBV5-1 to TRBJ2-7; 8 bases agree with TRBD2. V shed 3 bases and J 0 bases; nucleotides not matched to a gene: 2. The CDR3 sequence is 14 residues long. Germline V gene sequence: CDR1 SGHRS, CDR2 YFSETQ. DNA of the CDR3: TGCGCCAGCAGCTCGGGGGGGGGCTCCTACGAGCAGTACTTC. Its translation: CASSSGGGSYEQYF.

This clone was picked up many times. The V gene is TRBV4-1, the J gene TRBJ2-5; D might be TRBD2 (5 bases). Trimming shortened V by 5 bases and J by 4 bases, and 11 bases separated the two germline ends. This CDR3 spans 13 amino acids. The germline V gene has CDR1 MGHRA and CDR2 YSYEKL. The CDR3 sequence: CASSVNEGETQYF. The CDR3 DNA is TGCGCCAGCAGCGTGAACGAGGGAGAGACCCAGTACTTC.

In this sample, this clone turned up a few times. J is TRBJ1-1 and V is TRBV12-3 or TRBV12-4; D gene uncertain. This CDR3 region has 13 residues. V was cut by 1 base and J by 4 bases, with 7 bases left in between. The CDR3, as DNA: TGTGCCAGCAGTTTAGAGGGTTTCACTGAAGCTTTCTTT. The encoded protein is CASSLEGFTEAFF.

This clone was observed many times. V is TRBV9 and J is TRBJ1-6; D not certain. The CDR3 is 15 amino acids. Between the trimmed V and J ends, which lost 0 bases and 10 bases, there was a span of 14 bases. CDR1 and CDR2 (germline): SGDLS, YYNGEE. The CDR3 DNA reads TGTGCCAGCAGCGTAGCTGAAGGGCGCGGATCACCCCTCCACTTT. Translating gives CASSVAEGRGSPLHF.

V is TRBV7-3 and J is TRBJ2-1; 10 bases line up with TRBD1. CDR3 length equals 14 residues. V was pared by 3 bases and J by 5 bases, with 1 base of the junction left unmatched. The germline V gene encodes CDR1 SGHTA and CDR2 FQGTGA. CDR3 in DNA: TGTGCCAGCAGCTTCGGGACAGGGGACAATGAGCAGTTCTTC. Its translation: CASSFGTGDNEQFF.

As regards this clone: Given the absence of the conserved phenylalanine or tryptophan at the CDR3 end, a read error is likely. The limits of the CDR3 on the DNA are not certain, so only TCRdb's listed CDR3 is given. The V and J genes are TRBV9 and TRBJ2-5; the D segment call TRBD1 is taken from the table without a DNA check. CDR1 and CDR2 (germline): SGDLS, YYNGEE. Both ends counted, the CDR3 spans 15 residues. CDR3 residues: CASSKTGAPGETKYL.

This clone was seen ten or more times. The chain couples TRBV12-3 or TRBV12-4 to TRBJ1-1; 7 bases align to TRBD1. This CDR3 is 15 amino acids long. Trimming at V came to 7 bases and at J to 4 bases, leaving 12 bases not matched to a gene. DNA of the CDR3: TGTGCCAGCACCCCCGGGGACAGTGGGACCACTGAAGCTTTCTTT. It codes for CASTPGDSGTTEAFF.